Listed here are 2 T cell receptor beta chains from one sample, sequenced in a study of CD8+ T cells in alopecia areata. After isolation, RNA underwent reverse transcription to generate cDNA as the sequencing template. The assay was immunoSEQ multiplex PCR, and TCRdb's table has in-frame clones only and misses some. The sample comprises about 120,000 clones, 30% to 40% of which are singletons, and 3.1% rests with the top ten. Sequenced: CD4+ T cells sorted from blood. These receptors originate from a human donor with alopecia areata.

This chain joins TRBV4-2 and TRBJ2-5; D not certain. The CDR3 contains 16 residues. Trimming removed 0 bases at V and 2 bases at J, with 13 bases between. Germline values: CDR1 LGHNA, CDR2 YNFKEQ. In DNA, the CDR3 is TGTGCCAGCAGCCAAGATCCGGCACAGTTACAAGAGACCCAGTACTTC. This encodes CASSQDPAQLQETQYF.

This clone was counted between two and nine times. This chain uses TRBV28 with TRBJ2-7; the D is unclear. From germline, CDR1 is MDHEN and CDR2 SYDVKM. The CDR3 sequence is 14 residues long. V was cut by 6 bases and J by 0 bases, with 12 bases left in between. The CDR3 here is CASSLNTVSYEQYF. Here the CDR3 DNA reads TGTGCCAGCAGCCTGAACACCGTCTCCTACGAGCAGTACTTC.